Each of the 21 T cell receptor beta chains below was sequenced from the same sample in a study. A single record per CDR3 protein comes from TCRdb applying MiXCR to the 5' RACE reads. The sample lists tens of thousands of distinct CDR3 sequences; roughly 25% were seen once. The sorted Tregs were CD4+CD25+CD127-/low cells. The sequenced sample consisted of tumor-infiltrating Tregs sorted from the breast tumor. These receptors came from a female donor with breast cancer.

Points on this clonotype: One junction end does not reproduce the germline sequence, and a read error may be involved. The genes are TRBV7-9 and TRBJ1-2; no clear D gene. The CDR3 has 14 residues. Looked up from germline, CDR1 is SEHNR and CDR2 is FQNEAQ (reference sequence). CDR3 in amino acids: CTSSAPERFYGYTF. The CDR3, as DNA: TGTACCAGCAGCGCACCAGAGAGGTTCTATGGCTACACCTTC.

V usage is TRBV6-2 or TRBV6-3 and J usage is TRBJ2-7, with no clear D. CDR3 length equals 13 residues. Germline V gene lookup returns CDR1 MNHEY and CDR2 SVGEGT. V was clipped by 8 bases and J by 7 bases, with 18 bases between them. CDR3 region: CASSVVPIAEQYF. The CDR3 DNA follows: TGTGCCAGCTCGGTAGTCCCCATCGCGGAGCAGTACTTC.

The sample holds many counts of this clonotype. The CDR3 loop is CASSLEENTEAFF. Here the CDR3 DNA reads TGTGCCAGCAGCTTAGAAGAGAACACTGAAGCTTTCTTT. This sequence joins TRBV7-6 and TRBJ1-1, with D uncertain. V dropped 1 base and J dropped 1 base, with 4 bases sitting between them. Per the germline V gene, CDR1 is SGHVS and CDR2 is FNYEAQ. CDR3 length: 13 amino acids.

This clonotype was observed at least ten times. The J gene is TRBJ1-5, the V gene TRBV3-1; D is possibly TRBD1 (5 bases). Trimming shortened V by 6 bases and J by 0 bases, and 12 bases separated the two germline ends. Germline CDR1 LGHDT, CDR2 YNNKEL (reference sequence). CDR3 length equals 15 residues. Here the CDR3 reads CASSLGTYSNQPQHF. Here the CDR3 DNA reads TGTGCCAGCAGTCTCGGGACCTATAGCAATCAGCCCCAGCATTTT. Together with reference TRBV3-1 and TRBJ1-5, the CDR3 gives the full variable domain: DTAVSQTPKYLVTQMGNDKSIKCEQNLGHDTMYWYKQDSKKFLKIMFSYNNKELIINETVPNRFSPKSPDKAHLNLHINSLELGDSAVYFCASSLGTYSNQPQHFGDGTRLSIL.

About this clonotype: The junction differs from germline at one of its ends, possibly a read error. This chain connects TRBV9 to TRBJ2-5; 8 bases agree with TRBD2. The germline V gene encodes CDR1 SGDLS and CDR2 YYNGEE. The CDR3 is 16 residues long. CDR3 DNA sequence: TGTGCCAGCGGCGTAGCTACGGGACTAGGTGGAGAGACCCAGTACTTC. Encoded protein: CASGVATGLGGETQYF.

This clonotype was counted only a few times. Here the CDR3 DNA reads TGTGCCAGCAGCTTCGACAGAGATTCACCCCTCCACTTT. As protein: CASSFDRDSPLHF. J is TRBJ1-6 and V is TRBV7-9, with TRBD1 as a possible D gene (5 bases). Germline V gives CDR1 SEHNR, CDR2 FQNEAQ (reference sequence). The CDR3 sequence is 13 residues long. The V gene lost 3 bases and the J gene lost 8 bases, with 8 bases spanning the gap.

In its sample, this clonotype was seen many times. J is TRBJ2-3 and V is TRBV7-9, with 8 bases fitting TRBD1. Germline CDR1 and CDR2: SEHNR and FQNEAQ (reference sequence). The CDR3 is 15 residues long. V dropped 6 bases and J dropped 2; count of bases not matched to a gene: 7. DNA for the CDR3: TGTGCCAGCAGACCCAGGGGGCCGAACACAGATACGCAGTATTTT. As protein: CASRPRGPNTDTQYF.

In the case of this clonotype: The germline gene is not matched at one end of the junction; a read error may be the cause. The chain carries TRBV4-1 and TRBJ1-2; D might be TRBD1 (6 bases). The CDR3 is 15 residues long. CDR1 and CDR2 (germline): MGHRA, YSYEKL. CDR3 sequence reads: CAGSQTGGTPYGYTF. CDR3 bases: TGCGCCGGCAGCCAAACTGGGGGGACACCCTATGGCTACACCTTC.

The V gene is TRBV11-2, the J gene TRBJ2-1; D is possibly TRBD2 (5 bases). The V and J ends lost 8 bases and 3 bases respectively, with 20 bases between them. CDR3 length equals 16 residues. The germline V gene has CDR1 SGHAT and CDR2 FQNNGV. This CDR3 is CASGRDSSSYYNEQFF. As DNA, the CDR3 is TGTGCCAGCGGCCGAGATTCTAGCTCGTACTACAATGAGCAGTTCTTC.

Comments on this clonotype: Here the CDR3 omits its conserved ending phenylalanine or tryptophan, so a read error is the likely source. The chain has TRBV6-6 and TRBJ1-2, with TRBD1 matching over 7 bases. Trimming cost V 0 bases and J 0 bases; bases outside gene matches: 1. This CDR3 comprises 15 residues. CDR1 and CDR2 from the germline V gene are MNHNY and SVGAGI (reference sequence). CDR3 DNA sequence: TGTGCCAGCAGTTACTCGGGACAGACTAACTATGGCTACACCCTC. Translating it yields CASSYSGQTNYGYTL.

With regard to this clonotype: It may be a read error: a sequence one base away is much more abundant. DNA of the CDR3: TGTGCCAGCAGTGGGGACAGAGACTATGGCAACACCTTC. Protein sequence: CASSGDRDYGNTF. This sequence joins TRBV6-1 and TRBJ1-2, with TRBD1 matching over 7 bases. The CDR3 sequence is 13 residues long. Looked up from germline, CDR1 is MNHNS and CDR2 is SASEGT.

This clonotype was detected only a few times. DNA for the CDR3: TGCAGTGCTAGAGGGCGAGCGGGGGCCCGGGGGCAGTTCTTC. This sequence encodes CSARGRAGARGQFF. The chain links TRBV20-1 to TRBJ2-1; 8 positions match TRBD2. Germline trimming cut 1 base from V and 12 bases from J; bases unmatched to any gene: 11. The CDR3 has 14 amino acids. Per the germline V gene, CDR1 is DFQATT and CDR2 is SNEGSKA (reference sequence).

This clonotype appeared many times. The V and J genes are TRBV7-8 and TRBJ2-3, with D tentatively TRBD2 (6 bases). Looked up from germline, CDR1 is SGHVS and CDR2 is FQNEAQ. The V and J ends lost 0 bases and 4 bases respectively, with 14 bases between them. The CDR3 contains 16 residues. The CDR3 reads CASSLAGGWDADTQYF. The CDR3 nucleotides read TGTGCCAGCAGCTTAGCAGGAGGGTGGGATGCAGATACGCAGTATTTT.

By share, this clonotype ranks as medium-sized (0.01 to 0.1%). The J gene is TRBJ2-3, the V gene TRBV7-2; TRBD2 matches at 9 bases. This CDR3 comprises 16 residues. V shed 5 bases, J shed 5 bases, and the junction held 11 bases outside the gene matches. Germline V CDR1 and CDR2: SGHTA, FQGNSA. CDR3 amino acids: CASSTTSGAGLDTQYF. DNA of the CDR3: TGTGCCAGCAGCACGACTAGCGGAGCTGGGTTAGATACGCAGTATTTT.

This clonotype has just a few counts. CDR3 nucleotide sequence: TGCGCCAGCAGCCCGGGTCCGAGGTCACTGCGCAATCAGCCCCAGCATTTT. This translates into CASSPGPRSLRNQPQHF. The chain joins TRBV5-1 to TRBJ1-5, with D unclear. The V end lost 4 bases, the J end lost 2 bases, and 19 bases lay between the germline ends. The CDR3 runs to 17 residues. CDR1 SGHRS and CDR2 YFSETQ come from the germline V gene.

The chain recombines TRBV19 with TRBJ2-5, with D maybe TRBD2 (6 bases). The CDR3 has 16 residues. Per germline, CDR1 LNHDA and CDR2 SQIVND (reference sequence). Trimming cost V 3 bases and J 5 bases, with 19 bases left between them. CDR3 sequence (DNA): TGTGCCAGTAGTATCGGGGGACTTATACGGAGGGAGACCCAGTACTTC. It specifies CASSIGGLIRRETQYF.

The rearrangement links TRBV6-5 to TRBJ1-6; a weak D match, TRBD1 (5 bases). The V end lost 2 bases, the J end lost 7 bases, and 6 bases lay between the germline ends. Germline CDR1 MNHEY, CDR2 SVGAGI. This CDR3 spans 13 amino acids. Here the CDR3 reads CASSYEGNSPLHF. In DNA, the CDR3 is TGTGCCAGCAGTTACGAGGGGAATTCACCCCTCCACTTT.

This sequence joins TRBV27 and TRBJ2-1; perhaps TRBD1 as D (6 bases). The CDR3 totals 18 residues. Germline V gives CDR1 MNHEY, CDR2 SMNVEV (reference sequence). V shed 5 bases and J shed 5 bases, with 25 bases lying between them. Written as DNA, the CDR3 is TGTGCCAGCAGTCTCCTACTACAGGGTTTTGATAAAGACAATGAGCAGTTCTTC. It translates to CASSLLLQGFDKDNEQFF.

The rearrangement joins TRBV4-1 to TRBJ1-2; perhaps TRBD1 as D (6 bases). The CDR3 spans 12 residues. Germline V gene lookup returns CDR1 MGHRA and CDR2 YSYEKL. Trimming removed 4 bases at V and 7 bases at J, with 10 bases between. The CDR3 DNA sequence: TGCGCCAGCAGCCGCGGACAGCTTGGCTACACCTTC. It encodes CASSRGQLGYTF.

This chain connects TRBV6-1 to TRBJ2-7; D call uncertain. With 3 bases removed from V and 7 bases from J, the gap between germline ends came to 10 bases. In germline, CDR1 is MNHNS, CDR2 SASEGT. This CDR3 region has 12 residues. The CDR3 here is CASSDLNMEQYF. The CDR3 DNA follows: TGTGCCAGCAGTGACTTAAATATGGAGCAGTACTTC.

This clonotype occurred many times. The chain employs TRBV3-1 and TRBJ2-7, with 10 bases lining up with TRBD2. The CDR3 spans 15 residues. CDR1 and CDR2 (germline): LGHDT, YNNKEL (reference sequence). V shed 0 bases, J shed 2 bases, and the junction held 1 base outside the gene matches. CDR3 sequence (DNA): TGTGCCAGCAGCCAAGAGCTAGCGGGAGCCTACGAGCAGTACTTC. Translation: CASSQELAGAYEQYF.